The present T cell receptor (beta chain) was sequenced within a study of T cells in Graves' hyperthyroidism and ophthalmopathy. The wider study: Sampling of peripheral blood happened at initial diagnosis, prior to any treatment.

This clonotype was seen many times. Antigen unknown. Amplification of TCR beta CDR3 regions used RNA as the template. The TCR CDR3 was amplified in a first-round RT-PCR using the HTBI primer set. TCRdb re-analysed the multiplex PCR reads in MiXCR, keeping a single row per CDR3 protein. Among approximately 400,000 distinct CDR3 sequences listed, under 15% were seen once. Stable disease denoted Graves' hyperthyroidism without ophthalmopathy progression within 18 months. Hyperthyroidism in the patients, aged 18 to 65, was newly diagnosed and under 2 months in duration. General observations from the study: Blood also held most thyroid clonotypes expanded beyond 0.001.

Sequences were obtained from blood. The receptor was isolated from a woman in her twenties or thirties with Graves' hyperthyroidism.

The chain's CDR3 is CASSPPLVLWETQYF. The CDR3 nucleotides are TGTGCCAGCAGCCCTCCCTTAGTCCTGTGGGAGACCCAGTACTTC. V gene TRBV3-1 combines with J gene TRBJ2-5; D gene uncertain. Germline loops: CDR1 LGHDT, CDR2 YNNKEL (reference sequence). There are 15 residues in the CDR3. The V and J ends lost 4 bases and 5 bases respectively, with 17 bases between them.